This T cell receptor beta chain was captured in a study of blood T cell repertoires in COVID-19. The protocol was immunoSEQ multiplex PCR, while the TCRdb copy is restricted to in-frame clones and leaves out a portion. This sample has around 49,000 clones; roughly 90% occur once, and the top ten carry roughly 2.2%. Losses at the gene ends were 3 bases for V and 7 bases for J; bases not matched to a gene: 5. Germline-derived CDR1 and CDR2 are MDHEN and SYDVKM. The CDR3 spans 15 residues. This rearrangement joins TRBV28 to TRBJ1-4; 10 bases map to TRBD1. The sequencing sample was made of peripheral blood. This TCR derives from a human donor in a cohort sampled during active COVID-19. CDR3 nucleotide sequence: TGTGCCAGCAGTTTCGACAGGGGGCCGCGTGAAAAACTGTTTTTT. Its translation: CASSFDRGPREKLFF.